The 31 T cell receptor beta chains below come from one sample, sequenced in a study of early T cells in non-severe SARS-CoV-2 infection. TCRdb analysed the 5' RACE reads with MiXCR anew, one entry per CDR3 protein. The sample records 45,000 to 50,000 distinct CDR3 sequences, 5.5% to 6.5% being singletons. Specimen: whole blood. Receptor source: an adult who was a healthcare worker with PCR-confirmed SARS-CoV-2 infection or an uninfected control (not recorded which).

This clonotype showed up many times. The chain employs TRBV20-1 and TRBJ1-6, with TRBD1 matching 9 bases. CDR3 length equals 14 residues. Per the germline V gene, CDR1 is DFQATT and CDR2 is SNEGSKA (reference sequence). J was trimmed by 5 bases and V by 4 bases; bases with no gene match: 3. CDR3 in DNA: TGCAGTGCTAAACAGGGGGCCAATAATTCACCCCTCCACTTT. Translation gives CSAKQGANNSPLHF.

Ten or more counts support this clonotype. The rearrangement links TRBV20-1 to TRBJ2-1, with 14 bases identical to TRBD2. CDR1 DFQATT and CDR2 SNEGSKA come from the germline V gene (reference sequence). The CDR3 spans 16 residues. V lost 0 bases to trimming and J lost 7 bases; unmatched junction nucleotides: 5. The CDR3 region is CSARDRGLAGGNEQFF. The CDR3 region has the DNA TGCAGTGCTAGAGATCGAGGACTAGCGGGAGGTAATGAGCAGTTCTTC.

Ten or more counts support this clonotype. CDR3 region: CASSFGHGYEQYF. CDR3 sequence (DNA): TGTGCCAGCAGCTTTGGCCACGGCTACGAGCAGTACTTC. The chain couples TRBV5-5 to TRBJ2-7; D is unclear. The CDR3 consists of 13 residues. V shed 2 bases and J shed 3 bases, with 9 bases lying between them. Germline CDR1 reads SGHKS; CDR2 reads YYEKEE (reference sequence).

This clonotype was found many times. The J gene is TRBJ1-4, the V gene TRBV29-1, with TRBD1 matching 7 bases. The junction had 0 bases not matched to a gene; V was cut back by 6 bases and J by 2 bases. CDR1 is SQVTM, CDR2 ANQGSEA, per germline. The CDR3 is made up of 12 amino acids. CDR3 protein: CSVGQTNEKLFF. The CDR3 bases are TGCAGCGTGGGACAGACTAATGAAAAACTGTTTTTT.

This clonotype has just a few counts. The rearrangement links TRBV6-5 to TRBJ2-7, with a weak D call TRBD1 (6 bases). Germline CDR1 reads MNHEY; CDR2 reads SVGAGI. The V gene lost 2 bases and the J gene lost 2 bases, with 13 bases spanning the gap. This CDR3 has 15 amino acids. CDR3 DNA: TGTGCCAGCAGTTACACCCAAAGGGGGACCTACGAGCAGTACTTC. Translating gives CASSYTQRGTYEQYF.

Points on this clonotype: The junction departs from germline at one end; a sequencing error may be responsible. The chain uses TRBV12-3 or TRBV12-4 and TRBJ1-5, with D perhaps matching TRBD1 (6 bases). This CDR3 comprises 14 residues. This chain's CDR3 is CASRTGQKNQSQHF. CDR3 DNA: TGTGCCAGCAGGACCGGACAGAAGAATCAGTCCCAGCATTTT.

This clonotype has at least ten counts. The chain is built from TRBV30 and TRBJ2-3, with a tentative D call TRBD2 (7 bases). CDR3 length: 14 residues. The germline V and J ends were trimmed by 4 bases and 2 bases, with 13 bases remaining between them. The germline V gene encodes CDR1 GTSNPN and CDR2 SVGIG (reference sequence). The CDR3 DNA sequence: TGTGCCTGGACGGTGCGGGGGCACACAGATACGCAGTATTTT. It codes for CAWTVRGHTDTQYF.

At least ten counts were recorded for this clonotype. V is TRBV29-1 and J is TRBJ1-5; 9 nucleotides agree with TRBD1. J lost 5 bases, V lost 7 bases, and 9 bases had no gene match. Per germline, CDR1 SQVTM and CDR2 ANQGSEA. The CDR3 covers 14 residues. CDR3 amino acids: CSARTGELDQPQHF. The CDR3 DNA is TGCAGCGCCCGGACAGGGGAGTTGGATCAGCCCCAGCATTTT.

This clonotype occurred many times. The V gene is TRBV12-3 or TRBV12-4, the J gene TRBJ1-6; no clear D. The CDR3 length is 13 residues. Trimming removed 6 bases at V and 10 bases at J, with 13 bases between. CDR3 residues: CASSSPFDSPLHF. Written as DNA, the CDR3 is TGTGCCAGCAGCTCCCCGTTTGACTCACCCCTCCACTTT.

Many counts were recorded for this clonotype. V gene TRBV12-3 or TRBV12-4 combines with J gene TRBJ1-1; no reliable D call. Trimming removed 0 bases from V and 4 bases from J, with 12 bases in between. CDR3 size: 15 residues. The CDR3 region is CASSLAQDRSTEAFF. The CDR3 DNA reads TGTGCCAGCAGTTTAGCGCAAGACCGCAGCACTGAAGCTTTCTTT.

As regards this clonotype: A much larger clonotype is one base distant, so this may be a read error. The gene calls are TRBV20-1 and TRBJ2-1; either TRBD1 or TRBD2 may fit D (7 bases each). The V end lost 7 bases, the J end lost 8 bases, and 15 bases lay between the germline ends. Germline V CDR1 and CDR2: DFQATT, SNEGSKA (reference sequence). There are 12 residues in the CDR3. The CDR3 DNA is TGCAGTGTTGACCCAGGGGGGGATGAGCAGTTCTTC. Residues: CSVDPGGDEQFF.

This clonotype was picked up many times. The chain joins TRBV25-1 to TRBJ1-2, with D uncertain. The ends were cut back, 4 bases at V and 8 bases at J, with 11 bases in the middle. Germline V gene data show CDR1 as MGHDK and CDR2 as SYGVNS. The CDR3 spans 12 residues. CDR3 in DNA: TGTGCCAGCAGTGTAGGAGGGATCGGCTACACCTTC. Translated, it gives CASSVGGIGYTF.

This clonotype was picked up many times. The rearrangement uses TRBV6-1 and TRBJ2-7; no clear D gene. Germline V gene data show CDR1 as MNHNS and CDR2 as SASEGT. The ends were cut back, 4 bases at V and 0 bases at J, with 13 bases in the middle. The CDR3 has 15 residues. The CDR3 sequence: CASSALSGDSYEQYF. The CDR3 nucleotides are TGTGCCAGCAGTGCCCTCTCGGGCGACTCCTACGAGCAGTACTTC.

In DNA form, the CDR3 reads TGCGCCAGCAGCCAACTGGCCGGGGTGATGGAAGCTTTCTTT. This codes for CASSQLAGVMEAFF. This rearrangement joins TRBV4-1 to TRBJ1-1; the D is unclear. V lost 2 bases, J lost 8 bases, and 15 bases lay in between. The CDR3 contains 14 residues. From germline, CDR1 is MGHRA and CDR2 YSYEKL.

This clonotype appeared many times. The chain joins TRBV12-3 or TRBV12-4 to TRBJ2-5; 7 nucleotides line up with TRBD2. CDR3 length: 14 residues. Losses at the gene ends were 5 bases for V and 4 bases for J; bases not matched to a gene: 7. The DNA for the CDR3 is TGTGCCAGCAGTCGAACTAGCGAGGGAGAGACCCAGTACTTC. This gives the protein CASSRTSEGETQYF.

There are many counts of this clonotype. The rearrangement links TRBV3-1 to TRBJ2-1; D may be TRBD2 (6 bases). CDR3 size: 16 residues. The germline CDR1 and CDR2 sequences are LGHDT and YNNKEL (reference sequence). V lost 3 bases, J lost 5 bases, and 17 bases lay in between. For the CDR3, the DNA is TGTGCCAGCAGCCAGAGGGGACCAGGGAGGAACAATGAGCAGTTCTTC. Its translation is CASSQRGPGRNNEQFF.

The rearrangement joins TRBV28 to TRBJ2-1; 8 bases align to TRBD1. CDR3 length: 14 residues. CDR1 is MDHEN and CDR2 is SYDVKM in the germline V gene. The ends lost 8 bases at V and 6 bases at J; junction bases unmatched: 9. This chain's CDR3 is CASYPRGRINEQFF. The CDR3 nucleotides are TGTGCCAGCTACCCCAGGGGGCGCATCAATGAGCAGTTCTTC.

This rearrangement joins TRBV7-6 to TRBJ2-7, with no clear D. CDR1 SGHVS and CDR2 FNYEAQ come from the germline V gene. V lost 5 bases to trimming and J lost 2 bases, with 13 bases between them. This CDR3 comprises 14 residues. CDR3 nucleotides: TGTGCCAGCAGCGTGACGGACGGTGCCTACGAGCAGTACTTC. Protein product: CASSVTDGAYEQYF. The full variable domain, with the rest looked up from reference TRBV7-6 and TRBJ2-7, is GAGVSQSPRYKVTKRGQDVALRCDPISGHVSLYWYRQALGQGPEFLTYFNYEAQQDKSGLPNDRFSAERPEGSISTLTIQRTEQRDSAMYRCASSVTDGAYEQYFGPGTRLTVT.

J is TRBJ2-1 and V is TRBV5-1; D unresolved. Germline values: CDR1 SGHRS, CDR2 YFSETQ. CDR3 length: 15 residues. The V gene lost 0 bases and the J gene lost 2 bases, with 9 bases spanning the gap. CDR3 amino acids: CASSLAVGTYNEQFF. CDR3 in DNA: TGCGCCAGCAGCTTGGCTGTCGGTACCTACAATGAGCAGTTCTTC.

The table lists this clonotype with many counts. The CDR3 region is CASSPPPGLAGALEQYF. The CDR3 DNA reads as TGTGCCAGCAGTCCACCCCCGGGACTAGCGGGAGCCCTCGAGCAGTACTTC. The V call is TRBV6-5, the J call TRBJ2-7, with 14 bases aligning to TRBD2. The CDR3 runs to 17 residues. CDR1 and CDR2 from the germline V gene are MNHEY and SVGAGI. Trimming removed 5 bases from V and 6 bases from J; junction bases left unmatched: 12.

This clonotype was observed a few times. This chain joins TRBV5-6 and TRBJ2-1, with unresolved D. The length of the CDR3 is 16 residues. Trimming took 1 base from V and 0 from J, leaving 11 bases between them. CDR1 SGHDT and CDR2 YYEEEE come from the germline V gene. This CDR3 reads CASSLWPVSSYNEQFF. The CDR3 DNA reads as TGTGCCAGCAGCTTGTGGCCGGTCAGCTCCTACAATGAGCAGTTCTTC.

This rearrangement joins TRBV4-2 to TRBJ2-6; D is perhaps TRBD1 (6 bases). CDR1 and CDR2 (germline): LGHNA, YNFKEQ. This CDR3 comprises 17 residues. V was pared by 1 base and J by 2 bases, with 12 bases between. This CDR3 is CASSQAGAMTGANVLTF. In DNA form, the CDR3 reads TGTGCCAGCAGCCAAGCAGGGGCCATGACTGGGGCCAACGTCCTGACTTTC.

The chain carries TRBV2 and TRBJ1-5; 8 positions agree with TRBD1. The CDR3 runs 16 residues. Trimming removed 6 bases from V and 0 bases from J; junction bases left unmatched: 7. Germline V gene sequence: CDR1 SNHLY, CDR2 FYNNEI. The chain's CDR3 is CASRDIQGDSNQPQHF. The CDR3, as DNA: TGTGCCAGCAGGGACATACAGGGGGATAGCAATCAGCCCCAGCATTTT.

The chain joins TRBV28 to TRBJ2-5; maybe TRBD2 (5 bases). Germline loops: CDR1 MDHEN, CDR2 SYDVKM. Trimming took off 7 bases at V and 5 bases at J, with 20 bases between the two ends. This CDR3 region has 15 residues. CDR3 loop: CASKAPGFGEETQYF. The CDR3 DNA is TGTGCCAGCAAAGCCCCAGGATTCGGGGAGGAGACCCAGTACTTC.

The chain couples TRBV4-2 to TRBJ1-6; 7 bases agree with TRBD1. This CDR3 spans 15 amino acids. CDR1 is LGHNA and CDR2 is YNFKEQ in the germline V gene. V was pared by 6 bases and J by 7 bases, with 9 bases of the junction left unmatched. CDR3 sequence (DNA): TGTGCCAGCAGTCCCGCGGCAGGGGGGAATTCACCCCTCCACTTT. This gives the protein CASSPAAGGNSPLHF.

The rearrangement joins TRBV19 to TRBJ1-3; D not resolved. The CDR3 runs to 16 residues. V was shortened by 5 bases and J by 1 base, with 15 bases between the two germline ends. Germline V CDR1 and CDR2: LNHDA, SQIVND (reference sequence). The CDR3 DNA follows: TGTGCCAGTAGTGCCTCCCGGGGATCATCTGGAAACACCATATATTTT. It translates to CASSASRGSSGNTIYF.

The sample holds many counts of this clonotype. CDR3 amino acids: CATRGGKGSPLHF. The DNA for the CDR3 is TGTGCCACCCGGGGGGGAAAGGGTTCACCCCTCCACTTT. This rearrangement joins TRBV6-1 to TRBJ1-6, with D maybe TRBD1 (5 bases). V was shortened by 10 bases and J by 9 bases, with 16 bases between the two germline ends. This CDR3 contains 13 residues. From germline, CDR1 is MNHNS and CDR2 SASEGT.

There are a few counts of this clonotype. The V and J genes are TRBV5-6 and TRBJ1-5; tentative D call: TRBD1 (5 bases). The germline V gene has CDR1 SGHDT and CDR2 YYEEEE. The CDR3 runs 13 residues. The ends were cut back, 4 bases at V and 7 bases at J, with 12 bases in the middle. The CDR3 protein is CASSRRGGQPQHF. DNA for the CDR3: TGTGCCAGCAGCCGACGTGGGGGACAGCCCCAGCATTTT.

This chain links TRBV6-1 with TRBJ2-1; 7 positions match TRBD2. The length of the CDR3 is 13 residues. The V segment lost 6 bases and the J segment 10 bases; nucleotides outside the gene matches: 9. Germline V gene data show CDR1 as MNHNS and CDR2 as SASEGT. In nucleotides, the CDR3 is TGTGCCAGCAGACCACCCTGGGGGGGGGAGCAGTTCTTC. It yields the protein CASRPPWGGEQFF.

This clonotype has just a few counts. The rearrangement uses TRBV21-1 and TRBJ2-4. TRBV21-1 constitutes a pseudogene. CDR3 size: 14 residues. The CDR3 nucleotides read TGTGCCAGTCGGGCTCACTTAGCCAAAAACATTCAGTACTTC. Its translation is CASRAHLAKNIQYF.

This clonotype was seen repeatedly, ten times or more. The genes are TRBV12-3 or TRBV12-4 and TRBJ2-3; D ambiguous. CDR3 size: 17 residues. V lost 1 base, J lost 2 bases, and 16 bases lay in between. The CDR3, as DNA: TGTGCCAGCAGTTTAGTGGGTTCATTGTTGGACACAGATACGCAGTATTTT. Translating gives CASSLVGSLLDTDTQYF.